The clone carrying this T cell receptor beta chain was detected a few times. The data originate from a study of blood T cell repertoires in COVID-19. This table comes from immunoSEQ multiplex PCR, and its TCRdb copy is limited to in-frame clones, with some not included. Among some 170,000 clones listed, 84% were seen once. Germline values: CDR1 SGHVS, CDR2 FNYEAQ. There are 12 residues in the CDR3. V was pared by 2 bases and J by 7 bases, with 8 bases between. Material: PBMCs or T cells enriched from blood (not recorded which). The chain couples TRBV7-6 to TRBJ1-1; tentative D call: TRBD1 (5 bases). The receptor comes from a man aged 50-59 years who had recovered from COVID-19. The DNA of the CDR3 is TGTGCCAGCAGCTTAAGTAGGGGTGAAGCTTTCTTT. The encoded protein is CASSLSRGEAFF.